This TCR beta chain was captured by sequencing in a study of blood T cell repertoires in COVID-19. Overall study: COVID-19 samples collected from the United States, Italy and Spain covered acute and convalescent phases. From T cells, B-cell-depleted T cells, or PBMCs came the material, which was cDNA or gDNA.

This clone was observed once. Original methodology: Estimated nucleated cell counts came from reference gene primer amplification. Sequenced by immunoSEQ multiplex PCR; TCRdb stores in-frame clones only, minus some. For V, J and clone size, that table is used; D and trimming come from the DNA. The sample records about 370,000 clones, around 87% being singletons. This CDR3 contains 14 residues. Trimming cost V 6 bases and J 0 bases, with 11 bases left between them. Germline CDR1 MNHEY, CDR2 SMNVEV (reference sequence). Sequenced: peripheral blood. This chain uses TRBV27 with TRBJ1-1; D is unresolved. This sequence was found in a man in his late teens or twenties with active or convalescent COVID-19. CDR3: CASSPLGMNTEAFF. CDR3 nucleotide sequence: TGTGCCAGCAGCCCGCTAGGCATGAACACTGAAGCTTTCTTT.